A selection of T cell receptor beta chains follows, all from one sample in a study of T cells after yellow fever vaccination. TCRdb used MiXCR to reprocess the 5' RACE reads, holding one entry per CDR3 protein. Among roughly 50,000 distinct CDR3 sequences listed, approximately 7% were seen once. Sequenced here: CD8+ T cells sorted from PBMCs, sampled around 15 days after the first yellow fever vaccination. Source of these receptors: a man aged 18 to 29 who received the YFV17D yellow fever vaccine. Both conserved end residues are part of each CDR3. D genes are given only for firm matches. The listing skips clone size in some rows; elsewhere it reads once, few, many or a size class.

clone_size | j_call | d_call | v_call | cdr3_nt | cdr3_aa
many | TRBJ2-3 | . | TRBV15 | TGTGCCACCAGCAGCTCTGGAGGGCAGCTCACAGATACGCAGTATTTT | CATSSSGGQLTDTQYF
many | TRBJ2-2 | TRBD1 | TRBV12-3/TRBV12-4 | TGTGCCAGCGGACAGGGGGCAATCGGGGAGCTGTTTTTT | CASGQGAIGELFF
many | TRBJ2-5 | TRBD2 | TRBV5-1 | TGCGCCAGCAGCTATTTAGAGCGGGGGGATGAGACCCAGTACTTC | CASSYLERGDETQYF
many | TRBJ2-1 | . | TRBV11-2 | TGTGCCAGCAGCTCGGGCCGAGTTGATGAGCAGTTCTTC | CASSSGRVDEQFF
many | TRBJ1-1 | . | TRBV6-2/TRBV6-3 | TGTGCCAGCCTCGGGGCCCGGCCTGAAGCTTTCTTT | CASLGARPEAFF
many | TRBJ2-7 | . | TRBV5-6 | TGTGCCAGCAGCCCAGGACCAGGGGAGCAGTACTTC | CASSPGPGEQYF
many | TRBJ2-6 | . | TRBV12-5 | TGTGCTAGTGCCTACGACATAGTTGGGGCCAACGTCCTGACTTTC | CASAYDIVGANVLTF
many | TRBJ2-1 | . | TRBV19 | TGTGCCAGTAGTATTGGGCAGACTTTCTACAATGAGCAGTTCTTC | CASSIGQTFYNEQFF
many | TRBJ2-5 | . | TRBV9 | TGTGCCAGCAGCGATTCGGGGGTCCAAGAGACCCAGTACTTC | CASSDSGVQETQYF
. | TRBJ1-1 | . | TRBV7-9 | TGTGCCAGCAGCCCGGGACAATTGAACACTGAAGCTTTCTTT | CASSPGQLNTEAFF
many | TRBJ1-2 | . | TRBV9 | TGTGCCAGCAGCGAATTTGGCGACGACTATGGCTACACCTTC | CASSEFGDDYGYTF
. | TRBJ2-7 | . | TRBV11-2 | TGTGCCAGCAGCCCAGGGTTTATTATGGAGCAGTACTTC | CASSPGFIMEQYF
many | TRBJ2-3 | TRBD2 | TRBV5-5 | TGTGCCAGCAGCTGGGAGGGCAGGTTCACAGATACGCAGTATTTT | CASSWEGRFTDTQYF
many | TRBJ2-5 | . | TRBV5-6 | TGTGCCAGCAGCTTCCTCGGTAATCAGGCAGAGACCCAGTACTTC | CASSFLGNQAETQYF
many | TRBJ2-3 | . | TRBV21-1 | TGTGCCAGCACCAACGCGACAGTAAGCACAGATACGCAGTATTTT | CASTNATVSTDTQYF
many | TRBJ2-7 | . | TRBV2 | TGTGCCAGCAGTGAGGTGACCTTTTACGAGCAGTACTTC | CASSEVTFYEQYF
many | TRBJ2-1 | . | TRBV2 | TGTGCCAGCCTCCCGGGGGGCGGTGAGCAGTTCTTC | CASLPGGGEQFF
many | TRBJ2-3 | . | TRBV6-5 | TGTGCCAGCAGTTACGCCGGGGGAGCAGATACGCAGTATTTT | CASSYAGGADTQYF
many | TRBJ2-2 | . | TRBV12-3/TRBV12-4 | TGTGCCAGCGGAACCGGGGAGCTGTTTTTT | CASGTGELFF
few | TRBJ2-2 | TRBD1 | TRBV13 | TGTGCCAGCAGCTTACGGACAGGAACGAACACCGGGGAGCTGTTTTTT | CASSLRTGTNTGELFF
. | TRBJ1-2 | . | TRBV29-1 | TGCAGCGTTGAGTGGTCAGGGGAAGGCTATGGCTACACCTTC | CSVEWSGEGYGYTF
once | TRBJ2-1 | . | TRBV18 | TGTGCCAGCTCACCAACAGGGAGCAATGAGCAGTTCTTC | CASSPTGSNEQFF
few | TRBJ1-1 | . | TRBV5-4 | TGTGCCAGCACCACAGGGCTGAACACTGAAGCTTTCTTT | CASTTGLNTEAFF
few | TRBJ1-2 | TRBD1 | TRBV4-2 | TGTGCCAGCAGCCCGTGGACAGGGGATGGCTACACCTTC | CASSPWTGDGYTF
many | TRBJ1-2 | TRBD1 | TRBV7-9 | TGTGCCAGCAGCCTAGGGACAGGGGGCGAGAATGGCTACACCTTC | CASSLGTGGENGYTF
many | TRBJ2-5 | . | TRBV5-1 | TGCGCCAGCAGCTTTTGGAGTGGAGTTCAAGAGACCCAGTACTTC | CASSFWSGVQETQYF
few | TRBJ1-5 | TRBD1 | TRBV7-9 | TGTGCCAGCAGCTTACCGACAGGGCCCCAGCCCCAGCATTTT | CASSLPTGPQPQHF
many | TRBJ1-4 | . | TRBV5-1 | TGCGCCAGCAGCTTGGTGGGATTTCCAAAACTGTTTTTT | CASSLVGFPKLFF
few | TRBJ2-1 | . | TRBV5-1 | TGCGCCAGCAGCCGGAGGAGGGAGCAGTTCTTC | CASSRRREQFF
many | TRBJ1-6 | . | TRBV5-6 | TGTGCCAGCAGCTGGGGAACCCCCTATAATTCACCCCTCCACTTT | CASSWGTPYNSPLHF
many | TRBJ2-1 | . | TRBV12-3/TRBV12-4 | TGTGCCAGCAGTTGGGACTCGAATGAGCAGTTCTTC | CASSWDSNEQFF
. | TRBJ2-1 | TRBD2 | TRBV4-3 | TGCGCCAGCAGCCAAGACACGGCTAGCGGTTACAATGAGCAGTTCTTC | CASSQDTASGYNEQFF
many | TRBJ2-1 | . | TRBV20-1 | TGCAGTGCTCGACCCTCTCACGGGGCCTACAATGAGCAGTTCTTC | CSARPSHGAYNEQFF
many | TRBJ2-1 | . | TRBV25-1 | TGTGCCAGCAGTGGCACCAGGGGAATGTGGTACAATGAGCAGTTCTTC | CASSGTRGMWYNEQFF
many | TRBJ2-2 | TRBD1 | TRBV7-6 | TGTGCCAGCAGCTTAAAGGACAGGGGTGCGTGGGAGCTGTTTTTT | CASSLKDRGAWELFF
many | TRBJ2-2 | . | TRBV12-3/TRBV12-4 | TGTGCCAGCAGTCCCGGGACACCCGGCACCGGGGAGCTGTTTTTT | CASSPGTPGTGELFF
medium-sized | TRBJ1-2 | . | TRBV6-5 | TGTGCCAGCAGTTACTCGACTGGGACATCGGGTGGCTACACCTTC | CASSYSTGTSGGYTF
few | TRBJ2-1 | TRBD2 | TRBV9 | TGTGCCAGCAGCGTAGGGATAGGCGGGGGGGGGTACAATGAGCAGTTCTTC | CASSVGIGGGGYNEQFF
many | TRBJ1-1 | . | TRBV12-3/TRBV12-4 | TGTGCCAGCAGTTTAGCCTGGGCCAGCCGGATGAACACTGAAGCTTTCTTT | CASSLAWASRMNTEAFF
many | TRBJ2-1 | TRBD2 | TRBV4-2 | TGTGCCAGCAGCCAAGGAGCGGGAGAAGTATACAATGAGCAGTTCTTC | CASSQGAGEVYNEQFF
many | TRBJ2-7 | TRBD2 | TRBV6-2/TRBV6-3 | TGTGCCATTAGGACTAGCGGATACGAGCAGTACTTC | CAIRTSGYEQYF